A selection of T cell receptor beta chains follows, all from one sample in a study of cytomegalovirus exposure and HLA in healthy donors. TCRdb keeps only in-frame clones here, not all; method: immunoSEQ multiplex PCR. The table includes around 150,000 clones, about 79% detected once. Specimen: PBMCs. Receptor source: a man aged 50-59 years in good health and CMV-seropositive. CDR3s include the opening cysteine and the closing phenylalanine or tryptophan. The D gene is left open where the match is weak. Expanded clones are given a class, and other clones once, few, many or no size at all.

v_gene	d_gene	j_gene	abundance	CDR3nt	CDR3aa
TRBV6-1	TRBD1	TRBJ1-2	NA	TGTGGGACAGGGGGGGCCTATGGCTACACCTTC	CGTGGAYGYTF
TRBV28	NA	TRBJ2-7	NA	TGTGCCAGCAGTCCGGCGGGACAGTACGAGCAGTACTTC	CASSPAGQYEQYF
TRBV7-2	NA	TRBJ1-5	NA	TGTGCCAGCAGCTTCGGGCCGGACACAAATCAGCCCCAGCATTTT	CASSFGPDTNQPQHF
TRBV11-2	TRBD1	TRBJ2-1	NA	TGTGCCAGCAGCTTAGATTCCGGGACAGGGTTCAATGAGCAGTTCTTC	CASSLDSGTGFNEQFF
TRBV27	TRBD1	TRBJ2-3	NA	TGTGCCAGCACCCCTACGCGCGCAGGGGGCTCAGATACGCAGTATTTT	CASTPTRAGGSDTQYF
TRBV19	TRBD2	TRBJ2-1	NA	TGTGCCAGTAGTATCGGTAGCGGGAGGGCCTTTACTTACAATGAGCAGTTCTTC	CASSIGSGRAFTYNEQFF
TRBV9	NA	TRBJ2-5	NA	TGTGCCAGCAGCGTAGGGCACAGATACCAAGAGACCCAGTACTTC	CASSVGHRYQETQYF
TRBV5-6	NA	TRBJ1-3	NA	TGTGCCAGCAGCTTTCGAGACGGACTATCTGGAAACACCATATATTTT	CASSFRDGLSGNTIYF
TRBV7-2	TRBD1	TRBJ2-1	NA	TGTGCCAGCAGCCTAGGGTCCAACAGGGGCTACAATGAGCAGTTCTTC	CASSLGSNRGYNEQFF
TRBV29-1	NA	TRBJ2-2	NA	TGCAGCGGTGAGGGGGGGGACACCGGGGAGCTGTTTTTT	CSGEGGDTGELFF
TRBV23-1	TRBD2	TRBJ2-1	NA	TGCGCCAGCAGGAACAGCTCCTCCGGCCTAGCGGGAGTTTACAATGAGCAGTTCTTC	CASRNSSSGLAGVYNEQFF
TRBV4-1	NA	TRBJ1-5	few	TGCGCCAGCAGCCAAGTGGTCTCCAGGAATCAGCCCCAGCATTTT	CASSQVVSRNQPQHF
TRBV27	NA	TRBJ2-7	NA	TGTGCCAGCAGCCCGTCGGGTTTCTACGAGCAGTACTTC	CASSPSGFYEQYF
TRBV6-1	TRBD1	TRBJ1-2	NA	TGTGCCAGCAGTGGGGACAGGGTGAACTATGGCTACACCTTC	CASSGDRVNYGYTF
TRBV10-3	NA	TRBJ2-3	NA	TGTGCCATCAGTGAGGTTGGAGGGTTGGGTACGCAGTATTTT	CAISEVGGLGTQYF
TRBV9	NA	TRBJ2-1	NA	TGTGCCAGCAGCCCGCCCCCAGGGGTCGATGAGCAGTTCTTC	CASSPPPGVDEQFF
TRBV5-1	NA	TRBJ2-1	NA	TGCGCCAGCAGCTTGGGGACAGTCTTGCATGAGCAGTTCTTC	CASSLGTVLHEQFF
TRBV6-1	TRBD2	TRBJ2-3	NA	TGTGCCAGCACCAAGGGACTAAACACGCAGTATTTT	CASTKGLNTQYF
TRBV7-8	TRBD2	TRBJ2-1	NA	TGTGCCAGCAGCTCTACTAGCGGAGCTTACAATGAGCAGTTCTTC	CASSSTSGAYNEQFF
TRBV11-2	TRBD2	TRBJ2-7	NA	TGTGCCAGCAGCCTAGGGGTAGCGGGGGGTCAGACCGAGCAGTACTTC	CASSLGVAGGQTEQYF
TRBV10-2	NA	TRBJ2-3	NA	TGCGCCAGCAGTGCTGATACGCAGTATTTT	CASSADTQYF
TRBV18	NA	TRBJ1-5	NA	TGTGCCAGCTCCGGGGAGAATCAGCCCCAGCATTTT	CASSGENQPQHF
TRBV7-8	TRBD1	TRBJ1-5	NA	TGTGCCAGCAGCTTGACAGGGGGTCAGCCCCAGCATTTT	CASSLTGGQPQHF
TRBV5-1	TRBD2	TRBJ2-2	NA	TGCGCCAGCAGCTTGCAGGCTAGCGGGGGGGCGCACACCGGGGAGCTGTTTTTT	CASSLQASGGAHTGELFF
TRBV2	NA	TRBJ2-5	NA	TGTGCCAGCAGTGAAAATACGGGGGAAGAGACCCAGTACTTC	CASSENTGEETQYF
TRBV21-1	NA	TRBJ1-5	NA	TGTGCCAGCAACGTCAGACAGTCCAATCAGCCCCAGCATTTT	CASNVRQSNQPQHF
TRBV7-2	TRBD2	TRBJ2-3	NA	TGTGCCAGCAGGACAGATGGGACTAGCGGCACAGATACGCAGTATTTT	CASRTDGTSGTDTQYF
TRBV27	TRBD1	TRBJ1-4	NA	TGTGCCAGCGGCTCCCTCGGGACAGGGCGTGAAAAACTGTTTTTT	CASGSLGTGREKLFF
TRBV7-7	NA	TRBJ2-5	NA	TGTGCCAGCAGCTTATCGGCAGGGGTAGAGACCCAGTACTTC	CASSLSAGVETQYF
TRBV25-1	TRBD1	TRBJ1-1	NA	TGTGCCAGCAGTGGGACAGGGTTGGCCACTGAAGCTTTCTTT	CASSGTGLATEAFF
TRBV11-2	NA	TRBJ2-3	NA	TGTGCCAGCAGCTTCGGGGGTCCTCGGTCCACAGATACGCAGTATTTT	CASSFGGPRSTDTQYF
TRBV9	TRBD2	TRBJ2-3	NA	TGTGCCAGCAGCCTCGACGGGGGGGGGATGATTGATACGCAGTATTTT	CASSLDGGGMIDTQYF
TRBV7-8	NA	TRBJ2-7	NA	TGTGCCAGCAGCTCCTACAGGGGGGGTACCTACGAGCAGTACTTC	CASSSYRGGTYEQYF
TRBV13	NA	TRBJ2-1	once	TGTGCCAGCAGCCTCCGGGGGGCGGACAATGAGCAGTTCTTC	CASSLRGADNEQFF